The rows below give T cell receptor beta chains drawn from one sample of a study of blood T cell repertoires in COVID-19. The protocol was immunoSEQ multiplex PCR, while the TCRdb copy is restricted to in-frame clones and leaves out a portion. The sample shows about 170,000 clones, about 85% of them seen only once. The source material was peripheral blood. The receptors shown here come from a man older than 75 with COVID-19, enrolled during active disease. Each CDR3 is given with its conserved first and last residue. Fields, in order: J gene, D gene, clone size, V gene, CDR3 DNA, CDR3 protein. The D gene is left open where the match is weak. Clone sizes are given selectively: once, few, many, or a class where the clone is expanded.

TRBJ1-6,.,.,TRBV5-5,TGTGCCAGCAGCTTAATGCCGTGGCAATCTCTTAATTCACCCCTCCACTTT,CASSLMPWQSLNSPLHF
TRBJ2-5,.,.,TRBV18,TGTGCCAGCTCACGGACAGCCCAAGAGACCCAGTACTTC,CASSRTAQETQYF
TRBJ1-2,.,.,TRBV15,TGTGCCACCAGCATTCTCGGACAAGATGGCTACACCTTC,CATSILGQDGYTF
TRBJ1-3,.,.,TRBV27,TGTGCCAGCAGTACGCCCGTGACAGGACCAAAGTTCGCCATATATTTT,CASSTPVTGPKFAIYF
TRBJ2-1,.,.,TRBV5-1,TGCGCCAGCAGCTTGCAAGGGGGAACGAACAATGAGCAGTTCTTC,CASSLQGGTNNEQFF
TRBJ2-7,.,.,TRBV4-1,TGCGCCAGCAGCCAAGATCAAAGGGGCCCCTACGATGAGCAGTACTTC,CASSQDQRGPYDEQYF
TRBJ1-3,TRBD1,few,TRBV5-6,TGTGCCAGCAGCTTGCGGACAGGGGTTTTCTCTGGAAACACCATATATTTT,CASSLRTGVFSGNTIYF
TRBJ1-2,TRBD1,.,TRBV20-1,TGCAGTGCTAGTAAAGGGGGCGATGGCTACACCTTC,CSASKGGDGYTF
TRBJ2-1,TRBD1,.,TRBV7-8,TGTGCCAGCAGCTTAGACGGGACAGGGGGCGATGAGCAGTTCTTC,CASSLDGTGGDEQFF
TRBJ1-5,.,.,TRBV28,TGTGCCAGCAGACAGGGAAACAATCAGCCCCAGCATTTT,CASRQGNNQPQHF
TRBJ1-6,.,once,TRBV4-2,TGTGCCAGCAGCCAAACAAGTTCTCGCCCCCTCCACTTT,CASSQTSSRPLHF
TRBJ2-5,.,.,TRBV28,TGTGCCAGCAGACCAGGGAATCTGGGGGAGACCCAGTACTTC,CASRPGNLGETQYF
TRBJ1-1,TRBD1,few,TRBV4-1,TGCGCCAGCAGCCCGGGACAGAGAAGTGAAGCTTTCTTT,CASSPGQRSEAFF
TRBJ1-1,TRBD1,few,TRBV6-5,TGTGCCAGCGGAGGACAGGGGGCGAGGACTGAAGCTTTCTTT,CASGGQGARTEAFF
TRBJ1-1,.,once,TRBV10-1,TGCGCCAGCAGTAGCACTATGGCGAACACTGAAGCTTTCTTT,CASSSTMANTEAFF
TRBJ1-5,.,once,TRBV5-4,TGTGCCAGCAGCTTACTGGAGAGCAATCAGCCCCAGCATTTT,CASSLLESNQPQHF
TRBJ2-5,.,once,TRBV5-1,TGCGCCAGCAGCTTGGGGTTCGCGGTACAAGAGACCCAGTACTTC,CASSLGFAVQETQYF
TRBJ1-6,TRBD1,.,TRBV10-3,TGTGCCATTGGGACAGCATATAATTCACCCCTCCACTTT,CAIGTAYNSPLHF
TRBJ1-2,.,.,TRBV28,TGTGCCAGCAGCTCCCCAGGTTTCTATGGCTACACCTTC,CASSSPGFYGYTF
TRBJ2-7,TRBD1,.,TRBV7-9,TGTGCCAGCAGCTTACCAAGAGGGGACAGGGCCTACGAGCAGTACTTC,CASSLPRGDRAYEQYF
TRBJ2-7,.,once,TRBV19,TGTGCCAGTAGTCCTCCTAACGCGCAGTACTTC,CASSPPNAQYF
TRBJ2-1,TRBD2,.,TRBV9,TGTGCCAGCAGCTCCCGGGACGGCGGGGGGAAGTACAATGAGCAGTTCTTC,CASSSRDGGGKYNEQFF
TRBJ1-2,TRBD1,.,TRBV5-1,TGCGCCAGCAGCACAAACAGGGGGCGAACGTACGGCTACACCTTC,CASSTNRGRTYGYTF
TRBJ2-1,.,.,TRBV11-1,TGTGCCAGCAGCTTACGCCGGGACTCCTACAATGAGCAGTTCTTC,CASSLRRDSYNEQFF